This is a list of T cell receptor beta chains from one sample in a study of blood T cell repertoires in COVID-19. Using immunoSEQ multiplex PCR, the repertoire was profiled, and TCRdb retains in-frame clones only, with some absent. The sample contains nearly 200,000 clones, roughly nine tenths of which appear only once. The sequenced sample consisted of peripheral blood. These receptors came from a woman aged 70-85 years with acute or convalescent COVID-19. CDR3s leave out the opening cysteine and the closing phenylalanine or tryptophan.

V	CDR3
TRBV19	ASSTITGGGNIQY
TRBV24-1	ATSDTTSDNEQF
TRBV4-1	ASSQGRGLTDTQY
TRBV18	ASSPIGTGGLGNEQF
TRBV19	ASSISSAEQF
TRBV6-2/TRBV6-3	ASSTLRGSLRPLH
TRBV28	ASRTGIYEKLF
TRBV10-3	AISKLWTSTDTQY
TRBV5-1	ASSPRQGAPSEKLF
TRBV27	ASRRSSGGPAETQY
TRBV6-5	ASKGGINQPQH
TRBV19	ASSPPNYHTEAF
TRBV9	ASSVNRGYNEQF
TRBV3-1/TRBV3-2	ASSQGSTGSLEAF